A selection of T cell receptor beta chains follows, all from one sample in a study of CD8 T cells in ankylosing spondylitis. TCRdb reprocessed the 5' RACE reads via MiXCR and lists one record per CDR3 protein. The sample shows 350,000 or so distinct CDR3 sequences, approximately 8.2% of them seen only once. Sequencing was carried out using blood, either unsorted or a sorted T cell fraction (not recorded which). All receptors come from a male donor with ankylosing spondylitis. The conserved cysteine and the conserved F or W are not part of the CDR3 here.

V	J	CDR3
TRBV27	TRBJ2-5	ASSLFAGQQETQY
TRBV12-5	TRBJ2-7	ASGPGGSHYEQY
TRBV7-2	TRBJ1-1	ASSLDQNTEAF
TRBV18	TRBJ2-1	ASSPPAGVDNEQF
TRBV6-5	TRBJ2-3	ASSRGSDTQY
TRBV5-1	TRBJ2-1	ASSPPWNEQF
TRBV4-1	TRBJ2-1	ASSQGSLGLAGGTQF
TRBV19	TRBJ2-6	ASGLLSGANVLT
TRBV20-1	TRBJ2-1	SARGFGQGYNEQF
TRBV20-1	TRBJ2-7	SARVPLISGSHEQY
TRBV29-1	TRBJ1-1	SASVDRALAF
TRBV12-3/TRBV12-4	TRBJ1-5	ASSSGRGPRNQPQH
TRBV5-8	TRBJ2-3	ASGYLGTDTQY
TRBV6-5	TRBJ2-7	ASSYQQGTYEQY
TRBV2	TRBJ2-7	ASSDLWGPGPGAPYEQY
TRBV7-9	TRBJ1-5	ASSFGTGTQH
TRBV7-6	TRBJ2-1	ASSPTWRTSGSYNEQF
TRBV4-1	TRBJ1-4	ASSQDVFIPGEKLF
TRBV7-9	TRBJ1-2	ASSRTIRNYGYT
TRBV29-1	TRBJ2-1	SVAGRGDSGTYNEQF
TRBV6-2/TRBV6-3	TRBJ2-1	ASSRSKANEQF
TRBV29-1	TRBJ2-7	SVVSRQAISYEQY
TRBV20-1	TRBJ2-7	SALSASVSSYEQY
TRBV3-1	TRBJ1-6	ASRLRDGNSYNSPLH
TRBV6-1	TRBJ2-3	ASSGGRADTQY
TRBV25-1	TRBJ2-6	ASSEFSGGSGANVLT
TRBV6-5	TRBJ2-5	ASSLLLQETQY
TRBV6-5	TRBJ1-4	ASSSTGTGNEKLF